These 15 T cell receptor beta chains share one sample of origin, sequenced in a study of T cells in women clearing cervical HPV infection. Assay used: immunoSEQ multiplex PCR; TCRdb lists only in-frame clones, some missing. The repertoire table contains tens of thousands of clones. Sequenced input: blood buffy coat. The source is a woman aged 18-70 years with a cervical HPV16 infection that either progressed to CIN3+ or cleared (not recorded which).

On this clone: Sequencing ends 3 residues short of the CDR3 end; the germline J gene provides the rest. V and J are TRBV19 and TRBJ2-3; TRBD1 matches at 7 bases. This CDR3 is 16 amino acids long. Germline V gene lookup returns CDR1 LNHDA and CDR2 SQIVND (reference sequence). This chain's CDR3 is CASSTGQFVPRFPQYF. The part of the CDR3 DNA that was read is TGTGCCAGTAGCACGGGACAGTTCGTACCCCGCTTTCCG.

Partial CDR3 DNA: TGTGCCAGCAGCTACAGGGATACG. Protein product: CASSYRDT. The whole CDR3 region reads CASSYRDTQYF. J is TRBJ2-3 and V is TRBV5-4, with D tentatively TRBD1 (5 bases). Sequencing ends 3 residues short of the CDR3 end; the germline J gene provides the rest. Trimming removed 3 bases from V and 6 bases from J, with 5 bases in between. This CDR3 has 11 amino acids. CDR1 SGHNT and CDR2 YYREEE come from the germline V gene (reference sequence).

Concerning this clone: From the germline J gene comes the end of the CDR3, since the read stops 3 residues before it. The chain uses TRBV18 and TRBJ1-1; 7 positions match TRBD1. Germline V gene sequence: CDR1 KGHSH, CDR2 LQKENI. V lost 6 bases, J lost 3 bases, and 7 bases stayed unmatched. The CDR3 covers 14 residues. The sequenced part of the CDR3 DNA is TGTGCCAGCTCTTACAACGACAGGGACACTGAA. It encodes CASSYNDRDTE. The whole CDR3 reads CASSYNDRDTEAFF.

A note on this clone: The CDR3 goes on 3 residues after the read ends, and that part is filled in from the germline J gene. This chain uses TRBV2 with TRBJ1-2; 7 nucleotides match TRBD1. Trimming at V came to 2 bases and at J to 6 bases, leaving 3 bases not matched to a gene. The CDR3 loop spans 13 amino acids. Germline values: CDR1 SNHLY, CDR2 FYNNEI. The CDR3 region is CASSESRGDGYTF. The covered CDR3 bases are TGTGCCAGCAGTGAAAGCAGGGGGGATGGC.

A note on this clone: Read sequence stops 3 residues before the CDR3 end, and the germline J gene provides the missing end. The chain links TRBV20-1 to TRBJ1-2; D is uncertain. Germline V gives CDR1 DFQATT, CDR2 SNEGSKA (reference sequence). Trimming cost V 0 bases and J 4 bases, with 9 bases left between them. The CDR3 extends over 13 amino acids. The sequenced part of the CDR3 DNA is TGCAGTGCTAGAGATCCGCCGGTCTATGGC. Translation: CSARDPPVYG. The CDR3 reads in full as CSARDPPVYGYTF.

As regards this clone: The read terminates 3 residues ahead of where the CDR3 ends, so the germline J gene completes it. V gene TRBV19 combines with J gene TRBJ2-1, with TRBD1 matching over 7 bases. Looked up from germline, CDR1 is LNHDA and CDR2 is SQIVND (reference sequence). V gave up 3 bases and J gave up 2 bases; unmatched junction bases: 7. The CDR3 length is 16 residues. Partial CDR3 DNA: TGTGCCAGTAGTATTAGGAGAACAGGGGCCTACAATGAG. Translated: CASSIRRTGAYNE. The whole CDR3 sequence reads CASSIRRTGAYNEQFF.

Of note for this clone: The observed sequence ends 3 residues before the CDR3 terminus, with the missing tail filled in from the germline J gene. The chain is built from TRBV5-1 and TRBJ2-3; 10 bases fit TRBD2. CDR3 length: 16 residues. The trim removed 4 bases at V and 2 bases at J, leaving 7 bases unmatched. CDR1 SGHRS and CDR2 YFSETQ come from the germline V gene. The CDR3 here is CASSLPLAGVTDTQYF. CDR3 DNA (partial): TGCGCCAGCAGCCTACCCCTAGCGGGGGTCACAGATACG.

With respect to this clone: Read coverage stops 3 residues before the CDR3 terminus; the germline J gene supplies the remainder. This chain connects TRBV19 to TRBJ1-2; a weak D match, TRBD1 (6 bases). This CDR3 region has 13 residues. V lost 4 bases and J 4 bases, leaving 10 bases between the germline ends. Germline V gene lookup returns CDR1 LNHDA and CDR2 SQIVND (reference sequence). Incomplete CDR3 DNA: TGTGCCAGTAGTAGGGGGCTGAGCTATGGC. This gives the protein CASSRGLSYG. The full CDR3 reads CASSRGLSYGYTF.

Turning to this clone: Sequencing ends 3 residues short of the CDR3 end; the germline J gene provides the rest. The chain links TRBV5-1 to TRBJ2-7; 7 bases agree with TRBD1. CDR3 length: 15 amino acids. Germline CDR1 SGHRS, CDR2 YFSETQ. V lost 4 bases to trimming and J lost 0 bases; unmatched junction nucleotides: 7. The sequenced CDR3 bases are TGCGCCAGCAGCCCGAGGGGGCCCCCCTCCTACGAG. Its translation is CASSPRGPPSYE. The CDR3 in full is CASSPRGPPSYEQYF.

As regards this clone: Sequencing ends 3 residues short of the CDR3 end; the germline J gene provides the rest. The sample holds other DNA sequences that translate to the same CDR3. The chain has TRBV18 and TRBJ1-2; 10 bases match TRBD1. The CDR3 loop spans 15 amino acids. Trimming cost V 8 bases and J 4 bases; bases outside gene matches: 10. Germline CDR1 and CDR2: KGHSH and LQKENI. CDR3 residues: CASSPGTGVRYGYTF. Incomplete CDR3 DNA: TGTGCCAGCAGCCCCGGGACAGGGGTTCGCTATGGC.

On this clone itself: The sequenced fragment ends 3 residues before the CDR3 boundary, so the rest is inferred from the germline J gene. This rearrangement joins TRBV14 to TRBJ1-1; TRBD1 might be the D (5 bases). The CDR3 runs 13 residues. Germline V gives CDR1 SGHDN, CDR2 FVKESK. The V end was cut by 4 bases, the J end by 2 bases, with 8 bases between. Partial CDR3 DNA: TGTGCCAGCAGCCGCGACAGCAACACTGAA. Translated, it gives CASSRDSNTE. The whole CDR3 sequence reads CASSRDSNTEAFF.

On this clone: The read gets to within 3 residues of the CDR3 end, and the germline J gene fills in the rest. J is TRBJ2-3 and V is TRBV7-9, with TRBD2 matching over 9 bases. The V gene's germline CDR1 is SEHNR and CDR2 FQNEAQ (reference sequence). This CDR3 is built from 15 residues. The CDR3 reads CASTRGVAGEETQYF. CDR3 DNA (partial): TGTGCCAGCACCCGAGGGGTAGCGGGAGAAGAGACG.

Comment on this clone: The read is 3 residues too short to cover the CDR3 end, so that end is filled in from the germline J gene. This rearrangement joins TRBV7-3 to TRBJ2-4, with TRBD1 matching over 7 bases. Germline V gene data show CDR1 as SGHTA and CDR2 as FQGTGA. The CDR3 sequence is 14 residues long. The CDR3: CASSLDRDDYGQYF. CDR3 DNA, as far as it was read: TGTGCCAGCAGCTTAGACAGGGATGACTATGGT.

Of note for this clone: Compared with germline, one end of the junction differs, possibly owing to a read error. The read terminates 3 residues before the CDR3 end, so the remaining end is supplied by the germline J gene. The chain recombines TRBV7-6 with TRBJ2-3; D remains ambiguous. This CDR3 is 16 amino acids long. In germline, CDR1 is SGHVS, CDR2 FNYEAQ. The sequenced part of the CDR3 DNA is TGTGCCGGCAGATCTACTTCAGCGTCAACTCAAGAGACG. Translated: CAGRSTSASTQET. The whole CDR3 protein is CAGRSTSASTQETQYF.

Details on this clone: Read sequence stops 3 residues before the CDR3 end, and the germline J gene provides the missing end. The chain employs TRBV5-4 and TRBJ2-7; weak D call: TRBD1 (5 bases). Germline assignment: CDR1 SGHNT and CDR2 YYREEE (reference sequence). The germline V and J ends were trimmed by 5 bases and 2 bases, with 14 bases remaining between them. CDR3 length: 14 residues. CDR3 bases read: TGTGCCAGCAGACCCGACAGAGATCCCTACGAG. Protein: CASRPDRDPYE. Given in full, the CDR3 is CASRPDRDPYEQYF.